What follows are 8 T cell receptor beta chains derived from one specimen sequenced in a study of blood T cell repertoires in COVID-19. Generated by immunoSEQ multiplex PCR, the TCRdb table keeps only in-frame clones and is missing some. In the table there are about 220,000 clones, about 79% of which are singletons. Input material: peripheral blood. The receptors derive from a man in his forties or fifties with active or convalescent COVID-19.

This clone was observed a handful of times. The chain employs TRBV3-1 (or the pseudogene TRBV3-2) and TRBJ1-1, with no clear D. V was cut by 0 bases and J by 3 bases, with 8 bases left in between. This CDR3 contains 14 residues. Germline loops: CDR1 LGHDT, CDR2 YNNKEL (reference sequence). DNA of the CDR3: TGTGCCAGCAGCCAAGAGGGCACCTACACTGAAGCTTTCTTT. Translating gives CASSQEGTYTEAFF.

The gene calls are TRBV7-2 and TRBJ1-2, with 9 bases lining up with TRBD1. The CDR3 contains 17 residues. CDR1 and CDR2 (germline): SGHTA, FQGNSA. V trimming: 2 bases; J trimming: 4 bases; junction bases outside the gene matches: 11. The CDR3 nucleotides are TGTGCCAGCAGCTTATTGGGGAGGGACAGGGTAGGCTATGGCTACACCTTC. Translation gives CASSLLGRDRVGYGYTF. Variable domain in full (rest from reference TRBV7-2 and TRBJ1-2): GAGVSQSPSNKVTEKGKDVELRCDPISGHTALYWYRQSLGQGLEFLIYFQGNSAPDKSGLPSDRFSAERTGGSVSTLTIQRTQQEDSAVYLCASSLLGRDRVGYGYTFGSGTRLTVV.

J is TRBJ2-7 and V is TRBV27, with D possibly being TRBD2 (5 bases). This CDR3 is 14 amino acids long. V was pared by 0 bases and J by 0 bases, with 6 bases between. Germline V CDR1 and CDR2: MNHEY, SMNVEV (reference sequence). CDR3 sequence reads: CASSLSEGSYEQYF. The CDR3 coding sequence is TGTGCCAGCAGTTTATCCGAGGGCTCCTACGAGCAGTACTTC.

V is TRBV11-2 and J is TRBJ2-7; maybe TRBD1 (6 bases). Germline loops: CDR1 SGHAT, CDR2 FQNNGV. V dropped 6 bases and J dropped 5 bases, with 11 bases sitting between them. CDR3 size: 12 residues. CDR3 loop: CASRRPGDEQYV. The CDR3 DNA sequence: TGTGCCAGCAGACGCCCAGGGGACGAGCAGTACGTC.

The CDR3 DNA reads TGTGCCAGCAGGGGACAGGGTATGCGGTACGAGCAGTACGTC. Its translation is CASRGQGMRYEQYV. The chain couples TRBV21-1 to TRBJ2-7; the DNA was not compared with TRBD1, the D call given in the table. TRBV21-1 is marked as a pseudogene. This CDR3 region has 14 residues.

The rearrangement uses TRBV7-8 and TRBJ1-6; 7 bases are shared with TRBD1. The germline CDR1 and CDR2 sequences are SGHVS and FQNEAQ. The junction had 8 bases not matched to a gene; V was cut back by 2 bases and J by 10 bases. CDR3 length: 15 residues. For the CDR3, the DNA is TGTGCCAGCAGCTTAAAGGAGGGGGCAGGGTCACCCCTCCACTTT. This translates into CASSLKEGAGSPLHF. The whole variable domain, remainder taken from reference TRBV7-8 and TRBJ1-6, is GAGVSQSPRYKVAKRGQDVALRCDPISGHVSLFWYQQALGQGPEFLTYFQNEAQLDKSGLPSDRFFAERPEGSVSTLKIQRTQQEDSAVYLCASSLKEGAGSPLHFGNGTRLTVT.

The CDR3 loop is CASSHGLAGVYEQYF. The CDR3 region has the DNA TGCGCCAGCAGCCATGGACTAGCGGGAGTCTACGAGCAGTACTTC. V usage is TRBV4-3 and J usage is TRBJ2-7; 13 positions agree with TRBD2. From germline, CDR1 is LGHNA and CDR2 YSLEER. The CDR3 has 15 residues. The V segment lost 3 bases and the J segment 3 bases; nucleotides outside the gene matches: 2.

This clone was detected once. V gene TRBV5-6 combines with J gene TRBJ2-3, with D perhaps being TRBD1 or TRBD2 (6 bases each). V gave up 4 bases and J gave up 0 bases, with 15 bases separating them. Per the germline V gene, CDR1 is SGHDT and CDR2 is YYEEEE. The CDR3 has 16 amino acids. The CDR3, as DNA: TGTGCCAGCAGCCTGGGAGGTGGACAGAGCACAGATACGCAGTATTTT. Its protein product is CASSLGGGQSTDTQYF.